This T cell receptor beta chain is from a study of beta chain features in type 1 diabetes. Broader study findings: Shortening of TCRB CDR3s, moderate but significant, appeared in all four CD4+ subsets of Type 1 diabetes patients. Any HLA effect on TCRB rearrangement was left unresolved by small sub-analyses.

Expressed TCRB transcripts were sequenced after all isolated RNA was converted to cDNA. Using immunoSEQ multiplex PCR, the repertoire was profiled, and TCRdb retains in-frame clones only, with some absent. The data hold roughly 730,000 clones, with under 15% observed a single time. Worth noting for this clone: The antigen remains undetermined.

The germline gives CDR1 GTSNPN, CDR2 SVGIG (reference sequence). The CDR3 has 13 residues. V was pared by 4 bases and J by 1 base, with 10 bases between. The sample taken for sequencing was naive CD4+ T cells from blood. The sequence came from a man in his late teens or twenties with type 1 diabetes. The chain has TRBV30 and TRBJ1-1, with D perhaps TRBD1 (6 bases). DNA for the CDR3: TGTGCCTGGACCAGGGGAGCGAACACTGAAGCTTTCTTT. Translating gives CAWTRGANTEAFF.